This T cell receptor beta chain was sequenced in a study of cytomegalovirus exposure and HLA in healthy donors. Study details: Samples from HLA-typed donors yielded about 85 million unique TCRs in an early data release.

PCR primers comprised 60 Vbeta and 13 Jbeta primers. Assay: immunoSEQ multiplex PCR; the TCRdb copy retains only in-frame clones and omits some. Counted here are some 190,000 clones, 70% to 75% occurring once; the ten biggest clones make up approximately 3%. Study-wide findings and caveats: Using a false discovery rate of 0.05, a later analysis showed that about 16,000 TCR beta sequences were associated with HLA alleles. TCR beta chain V- and J-gene trimming was linked, in a later analysis, to a missense variant in DCLRE1C. A later analysis reportedly found fewer N-insertions in an Asian-associated ancestry cluster than the roughly 680-donor mean.

A word on this clone: The antigen remains undetermined.

Germline assignment: CDR1 SEHNR and CDR2 FQNEAQ (reference sequence). Trimming removed 3 bases from V and 1 base from J, with 15 bases in between. The CDR3 is 16 amino acids. This TCR came from a woman under 40 in good health and CMV-seropositive. The V call is TRBV7-9, the J call TRBJ1-1; TRBD1 is a possible D gene (5 bases). The sequencing input was PBMCs. This CDR3 is CASSFTGATSNTEAFF. In DNA form, the CDR3 reads TGTGCCAGCAGCTTTACTGGGGCGACGTCGAACACTGAAGCTTTCTTT.